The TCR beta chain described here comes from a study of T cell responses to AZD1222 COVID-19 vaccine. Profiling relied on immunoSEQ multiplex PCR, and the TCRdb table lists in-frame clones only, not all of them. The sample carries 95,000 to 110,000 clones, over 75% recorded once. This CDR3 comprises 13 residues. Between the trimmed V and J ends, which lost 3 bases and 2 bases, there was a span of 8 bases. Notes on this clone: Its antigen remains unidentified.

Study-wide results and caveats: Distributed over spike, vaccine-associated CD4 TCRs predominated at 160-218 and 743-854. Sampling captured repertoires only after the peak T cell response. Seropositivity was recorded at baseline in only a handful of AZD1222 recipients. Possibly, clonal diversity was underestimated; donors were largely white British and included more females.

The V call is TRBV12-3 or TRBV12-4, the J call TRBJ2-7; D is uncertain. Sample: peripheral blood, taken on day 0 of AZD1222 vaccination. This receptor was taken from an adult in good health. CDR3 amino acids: CASSFGRTYEQYF. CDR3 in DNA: TGTGCCAGCAGTTTTGGCAGAACCTACGAGCAGTACTTC.